This TCR beta chain is from a study of brain metastases from non-small cell lung cancer. Study-wide results and caveats: Fewer infiltrating T cells were found in brain metastases than primaries. Expanded T-cell clones appeared in approximately 60% of brain metastases over primaries.

CDR3 length: 18 amino acids. The ends lost 0 bases at V and 5 bases at J; junction bases unmatched: 16. Germline loops: CDR1 LGHNA, CDR2 YSLEER. A remark on this clone: Its antigen is undetermined.

Method: immunoSEQ multiplex PCR; TCRdb's copy keeps in-frame clones and lacks some. The sample includes approximately 3,000 clones, 78% of them seen just once. This clonotype originated in a donor at least 40 years old with non-small cell lung cancer. The chain is built from TRBV4-3 and TRBJ2-7; 7 positions match TRBD2. Input material: primary lung tumor tissue. CDR3 residues: CASSQDLTAAGHTNEQYF. CDR3 DNA: TGCGCCAGCAGCCAAGATCTAACGGCAGCGGGGCATACCAACGAGCAGTACTTC.